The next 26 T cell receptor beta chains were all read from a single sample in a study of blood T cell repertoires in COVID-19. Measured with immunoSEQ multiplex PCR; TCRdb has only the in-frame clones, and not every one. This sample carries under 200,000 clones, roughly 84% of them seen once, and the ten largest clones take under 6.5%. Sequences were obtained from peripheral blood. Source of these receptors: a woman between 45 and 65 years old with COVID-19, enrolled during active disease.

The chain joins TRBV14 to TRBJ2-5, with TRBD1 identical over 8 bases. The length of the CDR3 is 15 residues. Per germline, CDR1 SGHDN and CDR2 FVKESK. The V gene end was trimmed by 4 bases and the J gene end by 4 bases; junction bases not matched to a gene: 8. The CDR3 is CASSRRTGGGETQYF. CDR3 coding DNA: TGTGCCAGCAGCCGCCGTACAGGGGGAGGAGAGACCCAGTACTTC.

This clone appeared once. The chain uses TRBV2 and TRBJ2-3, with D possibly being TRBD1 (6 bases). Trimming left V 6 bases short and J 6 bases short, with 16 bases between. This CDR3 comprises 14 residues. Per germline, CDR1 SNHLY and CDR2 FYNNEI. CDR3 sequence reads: CASSKGQTLDTQYF. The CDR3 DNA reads TGTGCCAGCAGCAAAGGACAGACCTTGGATACGCAGTATTTT.

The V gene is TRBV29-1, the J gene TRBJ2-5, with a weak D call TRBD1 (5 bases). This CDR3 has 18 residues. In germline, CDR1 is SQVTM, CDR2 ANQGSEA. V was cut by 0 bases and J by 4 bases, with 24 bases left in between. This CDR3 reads CSVEERAPLPPQGETQYF. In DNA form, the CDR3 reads TGCAGCGTTGAAGAAAGGGCGCCGTTACCTCCTCAGGGAGAGACCCAGTACTTC.

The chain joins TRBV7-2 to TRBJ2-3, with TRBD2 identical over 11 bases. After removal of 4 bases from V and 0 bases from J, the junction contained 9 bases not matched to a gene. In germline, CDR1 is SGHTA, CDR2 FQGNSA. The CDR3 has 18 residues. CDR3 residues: CASSWLGLAVSSTDTQYF. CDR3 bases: TGTGCCAGCAGCTGGTTGGGACTAGCGGTTTCTAGCACAGATACGCAGTATTTT. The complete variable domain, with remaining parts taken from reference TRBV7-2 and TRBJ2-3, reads GAGVSQSPSNKVTEKGKDVELRCDPISGHTALYWYRQSLGQGLEFLIYFQGNSAPDKSGLPSDRFSAERTGGSVSTLTIQRTQQEDSAVYLCASSWLGLAVSSTDTQYFGPGTRLTVL.

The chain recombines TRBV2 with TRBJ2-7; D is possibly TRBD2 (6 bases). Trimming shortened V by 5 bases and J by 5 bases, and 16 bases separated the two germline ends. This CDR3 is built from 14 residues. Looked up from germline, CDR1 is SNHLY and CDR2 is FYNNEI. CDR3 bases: TGTGCCAGCAGTCCCCGGGCAGGGAGGCACGAGCAGTACTTC. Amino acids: CASSPRAGRHEQYF.

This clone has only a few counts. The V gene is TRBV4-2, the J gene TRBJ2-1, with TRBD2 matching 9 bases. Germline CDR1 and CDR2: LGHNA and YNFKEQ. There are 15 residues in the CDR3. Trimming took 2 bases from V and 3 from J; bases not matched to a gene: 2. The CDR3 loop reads CASSQQAGGYNEQFF. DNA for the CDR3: TGTGCCAGCAGCCAACAAGCGGGGGGCTACAATGAGCAGTTCTTC.

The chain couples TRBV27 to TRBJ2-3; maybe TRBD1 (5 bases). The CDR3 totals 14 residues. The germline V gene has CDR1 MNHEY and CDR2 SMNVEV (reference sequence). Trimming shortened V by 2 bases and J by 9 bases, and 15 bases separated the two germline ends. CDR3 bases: TGTGCCAGCAGTTTAGTAGGGGATATAACGACGCAGTATTTT. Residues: CASSLVGDITTQYF.

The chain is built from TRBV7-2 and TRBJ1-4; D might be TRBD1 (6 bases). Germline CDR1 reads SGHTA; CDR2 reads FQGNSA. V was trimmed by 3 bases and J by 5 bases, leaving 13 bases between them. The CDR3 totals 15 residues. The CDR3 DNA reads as TGTGCCAGCAGCTTGGACAGCGGCTTGAATGAAAAACTGTTTTTT. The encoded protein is CASSLDSGLNEKLFF.

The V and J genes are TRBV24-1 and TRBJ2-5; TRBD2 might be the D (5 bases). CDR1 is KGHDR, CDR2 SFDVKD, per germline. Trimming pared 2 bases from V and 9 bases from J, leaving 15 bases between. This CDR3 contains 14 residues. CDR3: CATSDSPSGNAQYF. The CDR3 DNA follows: TGTGCCACCAGTGATTCTCCCAGCGGAAATGCCCAGTACTTC.

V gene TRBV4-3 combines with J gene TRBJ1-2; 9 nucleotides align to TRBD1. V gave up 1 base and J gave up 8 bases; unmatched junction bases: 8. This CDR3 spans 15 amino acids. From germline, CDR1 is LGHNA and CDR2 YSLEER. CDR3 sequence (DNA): TGCGCCAGCAGCCAAGGCCCCGGGACAGGGCCCGGCTACACCTTC. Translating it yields CASSQGPGTGPGYTF.

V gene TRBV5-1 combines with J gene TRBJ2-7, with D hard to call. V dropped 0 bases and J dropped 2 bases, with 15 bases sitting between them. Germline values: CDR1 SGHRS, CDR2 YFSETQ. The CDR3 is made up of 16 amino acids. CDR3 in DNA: TGCGCCAGCAGCTTGGTTGGCAGACACGACCCCTACGAGCAGTACTTC. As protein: CASSLVGRHDPYEQYF.

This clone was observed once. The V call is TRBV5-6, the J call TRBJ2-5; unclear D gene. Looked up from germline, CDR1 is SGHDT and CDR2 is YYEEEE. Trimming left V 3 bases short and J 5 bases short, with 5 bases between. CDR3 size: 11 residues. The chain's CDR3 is CASSSQETQYF. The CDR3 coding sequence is TGTGCCAGCAGCTCTCAGGAGACCCAGTACTTC.

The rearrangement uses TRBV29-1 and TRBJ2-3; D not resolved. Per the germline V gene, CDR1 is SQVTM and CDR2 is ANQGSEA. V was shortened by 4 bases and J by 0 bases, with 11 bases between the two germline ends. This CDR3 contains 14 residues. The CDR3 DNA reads TGCAGCGTTGTAAGCCTCACTAGCACAGATACGCAGTATTTT. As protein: CSVVSLTSTDTQYF.

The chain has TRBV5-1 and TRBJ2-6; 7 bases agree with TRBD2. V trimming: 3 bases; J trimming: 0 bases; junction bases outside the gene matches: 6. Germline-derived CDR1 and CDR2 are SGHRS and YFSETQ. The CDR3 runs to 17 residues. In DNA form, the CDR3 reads TGCGCCAGCAGCTCGAGGGCGGGGGACTCTGGGGCCAACGTCCTGACTTTC. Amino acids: CASSSRAGDSGANVLTF.

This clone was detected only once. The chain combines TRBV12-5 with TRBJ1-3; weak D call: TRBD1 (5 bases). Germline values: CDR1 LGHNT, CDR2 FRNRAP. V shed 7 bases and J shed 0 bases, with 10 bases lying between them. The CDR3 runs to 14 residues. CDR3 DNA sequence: TGTGCTAGTGTCTACGACAGCTCTGGAAACACCATATATTTT. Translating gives CASVYDSSGNTIYF. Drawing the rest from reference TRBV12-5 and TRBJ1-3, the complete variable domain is DARVTQTPRHKVTEMGQEVTMRCQPILGHNTVFWYRQTMMQGLELLAYFRNRAPLDDSGMPKDRFSAEMPDATLATLKIQPSEPRDSAVYFCASVYDSSGNTIYFGEGSWLTVV.

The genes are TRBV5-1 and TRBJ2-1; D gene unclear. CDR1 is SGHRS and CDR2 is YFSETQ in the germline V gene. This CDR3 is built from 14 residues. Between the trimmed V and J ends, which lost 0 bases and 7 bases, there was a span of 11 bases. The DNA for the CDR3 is TGCGCCAGCAGCTTGGACCTAAACGGGAATGAGCAGTTCTTC. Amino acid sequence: CASSLDLNGNEQFF.

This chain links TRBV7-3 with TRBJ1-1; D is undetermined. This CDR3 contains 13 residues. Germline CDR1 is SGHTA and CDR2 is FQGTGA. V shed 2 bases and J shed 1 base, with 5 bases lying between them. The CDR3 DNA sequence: TGTGCCAGCAGCTTATTACAGAACACTGAAGCTTTCTTT. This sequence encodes CASSLLQNTEAFF. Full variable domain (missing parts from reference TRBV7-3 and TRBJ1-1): GAGVSQTPSNKVTEKGKYVELRCDPISGHTALYWYRQSLGQGPEFLIYFQGTGAADDSGLPNDRFFAVRPEGSVSTLKIQRTERGDSAVYLCASSLLQNTEAFFGQGTRLTVV.

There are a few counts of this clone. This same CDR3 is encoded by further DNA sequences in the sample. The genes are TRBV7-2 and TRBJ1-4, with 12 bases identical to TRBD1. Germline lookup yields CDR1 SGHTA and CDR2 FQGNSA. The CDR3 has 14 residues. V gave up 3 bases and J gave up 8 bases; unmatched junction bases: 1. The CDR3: CASSFGTGGEKLFF. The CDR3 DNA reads TGTGCCAGCAGCTTCGGGACAGGGGGCGAAAAACTGTTTTTT. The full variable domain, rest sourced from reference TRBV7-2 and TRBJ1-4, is GAGVSQSPSNKVTEKGKDVELRCDPISGHTALYWYRQSLGQGLEFLIYFQGNSAPDKSGLPSDRFSAERTGGSVSTLTIQRTQQEDSAVYLCASSFGTGGEKLFFGSGTQLSVL.

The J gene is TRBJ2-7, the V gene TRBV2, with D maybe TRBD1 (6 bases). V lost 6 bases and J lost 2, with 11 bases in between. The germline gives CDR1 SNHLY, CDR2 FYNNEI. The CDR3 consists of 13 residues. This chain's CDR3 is CASSRDTTYEQYF. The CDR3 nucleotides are TGTGCCAGCAGCCGGGACACCACCTACGAGCAGTACTTC.

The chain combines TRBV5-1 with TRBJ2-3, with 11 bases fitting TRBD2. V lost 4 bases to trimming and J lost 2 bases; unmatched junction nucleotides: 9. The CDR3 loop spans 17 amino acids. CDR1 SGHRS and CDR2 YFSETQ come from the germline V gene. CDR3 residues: CASSGTPLAGATDTQYF. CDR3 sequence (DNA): TGCGCCAGCAGCGGGACCCCACTAGCGGGGGCCACAGATACGCAGTATTTT.

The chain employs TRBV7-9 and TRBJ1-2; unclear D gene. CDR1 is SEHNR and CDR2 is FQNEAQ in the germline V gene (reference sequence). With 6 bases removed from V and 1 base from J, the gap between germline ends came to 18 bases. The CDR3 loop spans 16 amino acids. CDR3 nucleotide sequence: TGTGCCAGCAGGACCCTTGACACATTTCTTAACTATGGCTACACCTTC. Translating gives CASRTLDTFLNYGYTF. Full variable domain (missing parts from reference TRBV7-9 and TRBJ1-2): DTGVSQNPRHKITKRGQNVTFRCDPISEHNRLYWYRQTLGQGPEFLTYFQNEAQLEKSRLLSDRFSAERPKGSFSTLEIQRTEQGDSAMYLCASRTLDTFLNYGYTFGSGTRLTVV.

Here the CDR3 DNA reads TGTGCCAGCAGTGATGTGGGGAGGACCTATGGCTACACCTTC. Translating gives CASSDVGRTYGYTF. The chain uses TRBV2 and TRBJ1-2; D is ambiguous. From germline, CDR1 is SNHLY and CDR2 FYNNEI. This CDR3 has 14 residues. V was trimmed by 3 bases and J by 4 bases, leaving 12 bases between them. The whole variable domain, remainder taken from reference TRBV2 and TRBJ1-2, is EPEVTQTPSHQVTQMGQEVILRCVPISNHLYFYWYRQILGQKVEFLVSFYNNEISEKSEIFDDQFSVERPDGSNFTLKIRSTKLEDSAMYFCASSDVGRTYGYTFGSGTRLTVV.

The CDR3 DNA reads as TGCGCCAGCAGCCAAGAGGAGGGGAGCACTGAAGCTTTCTTT. Protein product: CASSQEEGSTEAFF. V usage is TRBV4-3 and J usage is TRBJ1-1; tentative D call: TRBD1 (5 bases). The CDR3 runs to 14 residues. CDR1 is LGHNA and CDR2 is YSLEER in the germline V gene. With 0 bases removed from V and 4 bases from J, the gap between germline ends came to 9 bases.

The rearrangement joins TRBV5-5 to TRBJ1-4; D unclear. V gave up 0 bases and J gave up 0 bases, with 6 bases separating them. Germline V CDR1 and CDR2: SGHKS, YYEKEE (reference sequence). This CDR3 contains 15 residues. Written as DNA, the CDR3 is TGTGCCAGCAGCTTGGTTCCAGCAACTAATGAAAAACTGTTTTTT. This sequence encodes CASSLVPATNEKLFF.

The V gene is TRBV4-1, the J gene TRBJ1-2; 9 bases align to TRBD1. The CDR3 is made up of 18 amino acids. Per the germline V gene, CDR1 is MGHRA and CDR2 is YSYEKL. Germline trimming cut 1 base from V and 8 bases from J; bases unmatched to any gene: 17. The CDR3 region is CASSQALRRDRVLRGYTF. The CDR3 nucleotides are TGCGCCAGCAGCCAAGCTCTCAGGCGGGACAGGGTGCTTCGGGGCTACACCTTC.

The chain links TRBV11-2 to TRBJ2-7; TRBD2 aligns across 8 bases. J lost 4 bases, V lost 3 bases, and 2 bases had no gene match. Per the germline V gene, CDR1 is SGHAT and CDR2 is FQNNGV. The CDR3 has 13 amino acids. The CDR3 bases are TGTGCCAGCAGCTTTACGGGAGGGTACGAGCAGTACTTC. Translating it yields CASSFTGGYEQYF.